The following is a TCR beta chain sequence with its context. Original analysis: Reference gene primer amplification in the assay estimated nucleated cell counts. TCRdb's table, derived via immunoSEQ multiplex PCR, lists solely in-frame clones and lacks some. That table supplies the V and J calls and clone size; D and trimming were determined from the DNA. The sample contains more than 300,000 clones, over 90% of which appear only once. This CDR3 has 13 amino acids. Germline CDR1 reads SQVTM; CDR2 reads ANQGSEA. V was shortened by 7 bases and J by 0 bases, with 9 bases between the two germline ends. The data stem from a study of blood T cell repertoires in COVID-19.

The chain joins TRBV29-1 to TRBJ1-4, with D possibly matching TRBD1 (5 bases). Sequenced sample: PBMCs or T cells enriched from blood (not recorded which). This sequence originates from a woman aged 25 to 39 who had been exposed to COVID-19. CDR3 in DNA: TGCAGCGGTACAGGCCCAACTAATGAAAAACTGTTTTTT. Translating gives CSGTGPTNEKLFF. Together with reference TRBV29-1 and TRBJ1-4, the CDR3 gives the full variable domain: SAVISQKPSRDICQRGTSLTIQCQVDSQVTMMFWYRQQPGQSLTLIATANQGSEATYESGFVIDKFPISRPNLTFSTLTVSNMSPEDSSIYLCSGTGPTNEKLFFGSGTQLSVL.